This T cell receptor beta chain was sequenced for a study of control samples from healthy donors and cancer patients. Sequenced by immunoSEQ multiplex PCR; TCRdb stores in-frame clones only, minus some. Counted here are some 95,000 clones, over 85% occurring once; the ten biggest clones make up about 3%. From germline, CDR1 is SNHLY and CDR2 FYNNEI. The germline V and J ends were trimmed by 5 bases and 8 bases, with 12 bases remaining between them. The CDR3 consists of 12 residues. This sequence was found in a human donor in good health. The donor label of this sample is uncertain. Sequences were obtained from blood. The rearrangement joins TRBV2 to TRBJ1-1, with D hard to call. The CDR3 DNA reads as TGTGCCAGCAGTCTTGGACGTATCGAAGCTTTCTTT. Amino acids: CASSLGRIEAFF.